Reported below is one TCR beta chain. Its antigen is unidentified. The data stem from a study of cytomegalovirus exposure and HLA in healthy donors. 60 Vbeta and 13 Jbeta primers were used in PCR. TCRdb's table, derived via immunoSEQ multiplex PCR, lists solely in-frame clones and lacks some. In the table there are over 100,000 clones, roughly two thirds of which are singletons. Study results and caveats: Donor immune exposure was known only as CMV serostatus.

The CDR3 runs 15 residues. Germline V gene data show CDR1 as GTSNPN and CDR2 as SVGIG (reference sequence). V gave up 0 bases and J gave up 7 bases, with 18 bases separating them. The receptor's source is a woman under 40 in good health and CMV-seronegative. V and J are TRBV30 and TRBJ1-2; D remains unclear. Sequences were obtained from PBMCs. CDR3 amino acids: CAWSVPSIAGGGYTF. CDR3 DNA: TGTGCCTGGAGTGTCCCAAGCATAGCGGGTGGTGGCTACACCTTC.